This TCR beta chain was captured in a study of shared clonotypes between healthy human individuals (dated by TCRdb to the early 2020s). About the investigation overall: A few men and a couple of women, aged 18 to 49 years, made up the cohort. For each donor, CD4 naive and CD4 memory were each run on three plates, CD8 naive on two plates, and CD8 memory on one plate. To estimate repertoire size and how much clonotype sharing occurs between individuals, the study deeply sequenced the blood TCR repertoires of a handful of healthy adults. Different laboratories and diverse techniques were used to prepare libraries and sequence TCR repertoires, to increase sequencing depth and limit assay-specific biases. Each donor's leukapheresis produced roughly between roughly 0.94 and 9.5 billion PBMCs.

Using the deep immunoSEQ assay, TCR CDR3 regions were amplified from genomic DNA by multiplex PCR. Genomic DNA extracted from each cell subset was distributed evenly over all wells of several immunoSEQ 96-well plates, and each plate served as one replicate. For sorted subsets, each replicate PCR was loaded with around 220 ng genomic DNA, equivalent to 25,000 to 35,000 T cell genomes. Purified libraries were quantified with a Qubit 3.0 fluorometer, sized on a Bioanalyzer 2100, and re-quantified with the KAPA Library Quantification kit. Each immunoSEQ 96-well plate was sequenced on its own single-read 150-cycle Illumina NextSeq 550 flow cell. Turning to the authors' computational methods: Because the immunoSEQ output held only junctional sequences and lacked quality scores, the filtering could not match the filtering applied to full-length reads. To assign V/J genes and CDR3, sequences were annotated using PyIR, a Python wrapper for IgBLAST v1.9, with IMGT germline references. Reads with weak V/J assignments (E-value above 1e-6), missing CDR3, stop codons, out-of-frame junctions, or ambiguous translated residues were removed. V3J clonotypes were defined as sequences sharing an identical inferred V gene, J gene, and CDR3 amino acid sequence. The percentage overlap between two repertoires was calculated by dividing the number of shared unique clonotypes by the size of the smaller repertoire. Richness of each repertoire was evaluated using RTK rarefaction, the Chao1 estimator, and Recon v2.1 estimates of unobserved clonotypes. For all TCRbeta clonotypes obtained by the gDNA method from a few donors, generation probabilities were computed with OLGA. TCRdb re-hosts the immuneACCESS table, in-frame sequences only. Its copies lack some clones; in the studies checked, an unresolved V gene accounts for under half of them, and the cause for the rest is not known. Clone size and V and J calls were adopted from that table, with D and trimming inferred from the DNA. Counted in this sample were around 2.5 million clones; over 85% of them appeared once. Together, the top ten hold 0.36% of the sample.

From the cysteine up to the phenylalanine, the CDR3 has a length of 14 residues. Just the 42-base CDR3 DNA is kept, in frame starting at base 1. The junction carries 10 bases between V and J, which are trimmed by 3 bases and 7 bases respectively. The germline V gene (reference sequence) specifies LNHDA as CDR1 and SQIVND as CDR2. Results and caveats for the whole study, not just this receptor: Estimated clonotype richness was generally larger for naive than for memory subsets. Clonotypes shared by all four sorted-subset donors showed higher generation probabilities than non-shared clonotypes. Pairwise subsampling indicated that sequencing depth was expected to affect the degree of clonotype sharing among donors. About 5% of naive CD4, 3.5% of naive CD8, approximately 2% of memory CD4, and approximately 0.39% of memory CD8 clonotypes were shared across several donors. Sampling was restricted to blood, and TCR repertoires in tissues likely differ from the TCR repertoires found in blood. Rarefaction of sorted-subset datasets indicated incomplete sequencing despite the large sequencing depth. Because the study included only a small number of donors, the genetic and exposure-history diversity represented was limited.

Donors were healthy HIV-negative adults with no recently reported acute infections or vaccinations. Only Caucasian adults living in Nashville, Tennessee, USA were represented among the donors. CD4+ T cells were enriched by magnetic negative selection, after which naive cells were positively selected on CD45RA and the negative fraction was taken as the memory subset. After blood collection by leukapheresis, PBMCs were isolated using Ficoll-Histopaque density gradient centrifugation and then cryopreserved in the vapor phase of liquid nitrogen. Purity and quantity of every magnetically sorted T cell population were checked by analytical flow cytometry. Genomic DNA was isolated from each sorted fraction and quantified by UV absorbance on a Nanodrop 2000c. As concerns this clone: What this receptor recognizes is not known. Per-nucleotide qualities are absent, and no much larger clonotype sits a single base away. The same CDR3 can be traced to other DNA sequences in this sample.

What was sequenced was naive CD4+ T cells from PBMCs. In light of the paper, this sample's cell subset or site label describes: CD45RA+ positively selected. This TCR was sampled from a man aged 18 to 29 in good health. Some clones in this sample may be carry-over from other donors' samples. The sequence links TRBV19 to TRBJ1-6; no D gene is confidently identified. The CDR3 reads as follows: CASSIGRTNSPLHF. The bases read TGTGCCAGTAGTATTGGCAGGACGAATTCACCCCTCCACTTT.